The 16 T cell receptor beta chains presented below share a single source sample, sequenced in a study of blood T cell repertoires in COVID-19. Profiling relied on immunoSEQ multiplex PCR, and the TCRdb table lists in-frame clones only, not all of them. The sample lists approximately 90,000 clones; about 80% were seen once. Sequenced sample: peripheral blood. The receptor source for this set is a human donor in a cohort sampled during active COVID-19.

This clone was seen only a few times. This chain uses TRBV28 with TRBJ1-4, with unresolved D. CDR1 and CDR2 (germline): MDHEN, SYDVKM. V was pared by 3 bases and J by 0 bases, with 8 bases between. This CDR3 contains 15 residues. The CDR3 DNA reads as TGTGCCAGCAGTTTGAGGTCGGCAACTAATGAAAAACTGTTTTTT. Its protein is CASSLRSATNEKLFF.

This clone was seen just once. The chain combines TRBV9 with TRBJ2-2, with D possibly being TRBD2 (6 bases). V was shortened by 4 bases and J by 6 bases, with 31 bases between the two germline ends. CDR1 and CDR2 from the germline V gene are SGDLS and YYNGEE. The CDR3 runs 20 residues. DNA for the CDR3: TGTGCCAGCAGCCCACGAGGAGGGCAGGCGGGGAGGAGGGCCGCCGGGGAGCTGTTTTTT. Translating gives CASSPRGGQAGRRAAGELFF.

As for this clone: Other nucleotide sequences in the sample specify the same CDR3. The chain uses TRBV28 and TRBJ1-5; 8 bases are a match to TRBD1. The CDR3 sequence is 15 residues long. Germline lookup yields CDR1 MDHEN and CDR2 SYDVKM. V lost 2 bases and J lost 7; bases outside the gene matches: 7. DNA of the CDR3: TGTGCCAGCAGTTTAGGGCAGGGGGCAGGGCAGCCCCAGCATTTT. It is translated as CASSLGQGAGQPQHF. Supplemented by reference TRBV28 and TRBJ1-5, the full variable domain reads DVKVTQSSRYLVKRTGEKVFLECVQDMDHENMFWYRQDPGLGLRLIYFSYDVKMKEKGDIPEGYSVSREKKERFSLILESASTNQTSMYLCASSLGQGAGQPQHFGDGTRLSIL.

The chain is built from TRBV18 and TRBJ2-5; the D gene is possibly TRBD1 (6 bases). Germline lookup yields CDR1 KGHSH and CDR2 LQKENI. The CDR3 extends over 12 amino acids. V was clipped by 8 bases and J by 4 bases, with 11 bases between them. The CDR3 DNA sequence: TGTGCCAGCACGACAGGCGGAGAGACCCAGTACTTC. Translation gives CASTTGGETQYF. Combining the CDR3 with reference TRBV18 and TRBJ2-5 gives the whole variable domain NAGVMQNPRHLVRRRGQEARLRCSPMKGHSHVYWYRQLPEEGLKFMVYLQKENIIDESGMPKERFSAEFPKEGPSILRIQQVVRGDSAAYFCASTTGGETQYFGPGTRLLVL.

This chain links TRBV5-4 with TRBJ2-7; TRBD1 matches 8 bases. This CDR3 spans 13 amino acids. Germline V lookup: CDR1 SGHNT, CDR2 YYREEE (reference sequence). V shed 2 bases, J shed 7 bases, and the junction held 5 bases outside the gene matches. This chain's CDR3 is CASSFRGLGEQYF. The DNA for the CDR3 is TGTGCCAGCAGCTTCAGGGGGCTAGGGGAGCAGTACTTC. Full variable domain (rest looked up from reference TRBV5-4 and TRBJ2-7): ETGVTQSPTHLIKTRGQQVTLRCSSQSGHNTVSWYQQALGQGPQFIFQYYREEENGRGNFPPRFSGLQFPNYSSELNVNALELDDSALYLCASSFRGLGEQYFGPGTRLTVT.

This chain connects TRBV7-3 to TRBJ2-3, with TRBD2 identical over 9 bases. This CDR3 contains 16 residues. J was trimmed by 7 bases and V by 2 bases; bases with no gene match: 10. Germline V lookup: CDR1 SGHTA, CDR2 FQGTGA. The CDR3 DNA reads TGTGCCAGCAGCTTAGTTGGCGGGAGGGCCGCCCATACGCAGTATTTT. It is translated as CASSLVGGRAAHTQYF.

The chain recombines TRBV7-2 with TRBJ1-6, with D tentatively TRBD1 (5 bases). V was clipped by 2 bases and J by 7 bases, with 12 bases between them. The CDR3 length is 15 residues. Germline loops: CDR1 SGHTA, CDR2 FQGNSA. Here the CDR3 reads CASSLLERGNSPLHF. The CDR3 DNA sequence: TGTGCCAGCAGCTTACTGGAAAGGGGAAATTCACCCCTCCACTTT.

This sequence joins TRBV7-2 and TRBJ2-2; D not certain. CDR1 and CDR2 from the germline V gene are SGHTA and FQGNSA. The CDR3 loop spans 16 amino acids. Trimming took off 2 bases at V and 7 bases at J, with 17 bases between the two ends. This chain's CDR3 is CASSLKNGPFVGELFF. Written as DNA, the CDR3 is TGTGCCAGCAGCTTAAAAAATGGCCCCTTCGTCGGGGAGCTGTTTTTT.

V usage is TRBV5-5 and J usage is TRBJ2-5, with TRBD1 matching over 7 bases. The germline CDR1 and CDR2 sequences are SGHKS and YYEKEE (reference sequence). The CDR3 is 17 amino acids. The V segment lost 0 bases and the J segment 1 base; nucleotides outside the gene matches: 9. The CDR3 loop is CASSLAPGTESQETQYF. The CDR3 region has the DNA TGTGCCAGCAGCTTGGCCCCCGGGACAGAAAGCCAAGAGACCCAGTACTTC.

The J gene is TRBJ2-5, the V gene TRBV5-1; 9 bases match TRBD1. The CDR3 runs 16 residues. In germline, CDR1 is SGHRS, CDR2 YFSETQ. J lost 5 bases, V lost 4 bases, and 12 bases had no gene match. CDR3 residues: CASSPQTGTGFETQYF. CDR3 in DNA: TGCGCCAGCAGCCCACAGACCGGGACAGGGTTTGAGACCCAGTACTTC.

This clone was counted at least ten times. The chain joins TRBV7-9 to TRBJ1-2; no clear D gene. Germline CDR1 is SEHNR and CDR2 is FQNEAQ (reference sequence). The CDR3 loop spans 15 amino acids. V dropped 0 bases and J dropped 2 bases, with 10 bases sitting between them. Written as DNA, the CDR3 is TGTGCCAGCAGCTTAGCGCGTACGAGGAACTATGGCTACACCTTC. This codes for CASSLARTRNYGYTF.

The chain employs TRBV19 and TRBJ2-7; TRBD2 agrees at 12 bases. This CDR3 contains 18 residues. CDR1 is LNHDA and CDR2 is SQIVND in the germline V gene (reference sequence). With 3 bases clipped from V and 1 base from J, the junction kept 10 bases outside the gene matches. CDR3 in amino acids: CASSIRLAGVGWSYEQYF. The CDR3 DNA is TGTGCCAGTAGTATCCGACTAGCGGGAGTCGGTTGGTCCTACGAGCAGTACTTC.

The rearrangement joins TRBV7-3 to TRBJ2-2; D remains unclear. The CDR3 length is 16 residues. Per the germline V gene, CDR1 is SGHTA and CDR2 is FQGTGA. Deletions cut 5 bases from V and 4 bases from J, with 17 bases between. The CDR3 bases are TGTGCCAGCAGCCCATACGCCTTTGAGAGCACCGGGGAGCTGTTTTTT. This sequence encodes CASSPYAFESTGELFF.

This rearrangement joins TRBV10-3 to TRBJ1-6, with TRBD1 as a possible D gene (6 bases). The CDR3 is 13 residues long. With 7 bases removed from V and 5 bases from J, the gap between germline ends came to 9 bases. Germline assignment: CDR1 ENHRY and CDR2 SYGVKD. CDR3 bases: TGTGCCATCAAGGACAGCCATAATTCACCCCTCCACTTT. Translation gives CAIKDSHNSPLHF.

The gene calls are TRBV19 and TRBJ1-2; TRBD1 matches at 7 bases. There are 12 residues in the CDR3. CDR1 and CDR2 (germline): LNHDA, SQIVND (reference sequence). V gave up 9 bases and J gave up 7 bases; unmatched junction bases: 8. The CDR3 coding sequence is TGTGCCAGCCAGGACAGGTTTCCTGGCTACACCTTC. Translated: CASQDRFPGYTF.

The rearrangement links TRBV27 to TRBJ1-5; TRBD1 is a possible D gene (5 bases). V was shortened by 3 bases and J by 0 bases, with 9 bases between the two germline ends. CDR3 length: 15 residues. From germline, CDR1 is MNHEY and CDR2 SMNVEV (reference sequence). In DNA, the CDR3 is TGTGCCAGCAGTTTCCGGGGGGATAGCAATCAGCCCCAGCATTTT. As protein: CASSFRGDSNQPQHF.